This T cell receptor beta chain was sequenced during a study of Ad26.COV2.S vaccination and SARS-CoV-2 variants. The overall study: The COV1001 Ad26.COV2.S trial arm included the donor. Intramuscular Ad26.COV2.S at 5x10^10 or 1x10^11 viral particles.

To note about this clone: Its antigen is undetermined.

Data came from immunoSEQ multiplex PCR; TCRdb stores just in-frame clones and leaves some out. Of roughly 410,000 clones in the sample, roughly 85% were seen once. Overall study findings and caveats: After vaccination, substantial breadth of spike-specific CD8+ and CD4+ responses was reported.

With 2 bases clipped from V and 1 base from J, the junction kept 7 bases outside the gene matches. CDR3 length equals 16 residues. CDR1 is KGHSH and CDR2 is LQKENI in the germline V gene. This sample's treatment: 19 received Ad26.COV2.S at low or high dose, single or two shots; roughly five received placebo; per-sample allocation not given. Each sample was drawn 63 days after the first injection (of vaccine or placebo). It was an adult aged 18-55 years in Boston who was the donor. This TCR came from a person between 18 and 59 years old who received the Ad26.COV2.S COVID-19 vaccine or a placebo. V gene TRBV18 combines with J gene TRBJ1-2; 7 positions match TRBD1. The sample was peripheral blood, taken in a trial of Ad26.COV2.S vaccine versus placebo. The CDR3 sequence: CASSPGTAAVNYGYTF. The CDR3 nucleotides read TGTGCCAGCTCACCAGGGACAGCTGCCGTTAACTATGGCTACACCTTC.